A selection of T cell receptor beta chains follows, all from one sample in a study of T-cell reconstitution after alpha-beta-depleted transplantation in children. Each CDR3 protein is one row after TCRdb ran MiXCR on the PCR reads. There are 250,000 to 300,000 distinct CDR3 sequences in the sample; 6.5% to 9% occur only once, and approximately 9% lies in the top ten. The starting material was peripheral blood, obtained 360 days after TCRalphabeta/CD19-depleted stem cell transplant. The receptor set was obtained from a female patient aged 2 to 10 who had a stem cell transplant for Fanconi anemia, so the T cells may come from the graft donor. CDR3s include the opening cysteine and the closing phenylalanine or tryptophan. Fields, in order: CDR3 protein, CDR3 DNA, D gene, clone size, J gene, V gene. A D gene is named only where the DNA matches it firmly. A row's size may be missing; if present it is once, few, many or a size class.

CDR3aa: CASSLTEQFF
CDR3nt: TGTGCCAGCAGTTTGACCGAGCAGTTCTTC
d_gene: -
abundance: few
j_gene: TRBJ2-1
v_gene: TRBV28

CDR3aa: CASSVHWWGEEQYF
CDR3nt: TGTGCCAGCAGCGTCCACTGGTGGGGGGAAGAGCAGTACTTC
d_gene: -
abundance: many
j_gene: TRBJ2-7
v_gene: TRBV9

CDR3aa: CASSQVGLAGADTQYF
CDR3nt: TGCGCCAGCAGCCAAGTAGGGCTAGCGGGGGCCGATACGCAGTATTTT
d_gene: TRBD2
abundance: few
j_gene: TRBJ2-3
v_gene: TRBV4-3

CDR3aa: CASRVAGGGSYEQYF
CDR3nt: TGTGCCAGCAGGGTAGCGGGAGGGGGTTCCTACGAGCAGTACTTC
d_gene: TRBD2
abundance: few
j_gene: TRBJ2-7
v_gene: TRBV6-1

CDR3aa: CSVAGTDQETQYF
CDR3nt: TGCAGCGTTGCTGGGACGGACCAAGAGACCCAGTACTTC
d_gene: -
abundance: many
j_gene: TRBJ2-5
v_gene: TRBV29-1

CDR3aa: CASSLGSNRWANVLTF
CDR3nt: TGTGCCAGCAGCTTAGGGTCGAATCGTTGGGCCAACGTCCTGACTTTC
d_gene: -
abundance: many
j_gene: TRBJ2-6
v_gene: TRBV7-3

CDR3aa: CASSTQSSIPTYEQYF
CDR3nt: TGTGCCAGCAGTACCCAAAGCTCGATTCCCACCTACGAGCAGTACTTC
d_gene: -
abundance: many
j_gene: TRBJ2-7
v_gene: TRBV6-1

CDR3aa: CASGYEQYF
CDR3nt: TGCGCCAGCGGTTACGAGCAGTACTTC
d_gene: -
abundance: many
j_gene: TRBJ2-7
v_gene: TRBV10-2

CDR3aa: CASSLRGWDSPLHF
CDR3nt: TGTGCCAGCAGCTTACGAGGGTGGGATTCACCCCTCCACTTT
d_gene: -
abundance: many
j_gene: TRBJ1-6
v_gene: TRBV7-2

CDR3aa: CASSLSGRGYEQYF
CDR3nt: TGTGCCAGCAGCTTGAGCGGGAGGGGCTACGAGCAGTACTTC
d_gene: TRBD2
abundance: few
j_gene: TRBJ2-7
v_gene: TRBV7-2

CDR3aa: CASSQALTGVPYEQYF
CDR3nt: TGTGCCAGCAGCCAAGCGTTGACAGGGGTCCCCTACGAGCAGTACTTC
d_gene: TRBD1
abundance: -
j_gene: TRBJ2-7
v_gene: TRBV3-1

CDR3aa: CASSHYGTEDYGYTF
CDR3nt: TGTGCCAGCTCGCACTACGGGACAGAAGACTATGGCTACACCTTC
d_gene: TRBD1
abundance: -
j_gene: TRBJ1-2
v_gene: TRBV18

CDR3aa: CSARGGTGELFF
CDR3nt: TGCAGTGCTAGGGGCGGCACCGGGGAGCTGTTTTTT
d_gene: -
abundance: few
j_gene: TRBJ2-2
v_gene: TRBV20-1

CDR3aa: CSVEDWDAATNEKLFF
CDR3nt: TGCAGCGTTGAAGATTGGGACGCCGCAACTAATGAAAAACTGTTTTTT
d_gene: -
abundance: many
j_gene: TRBJ1-4
v_gene: TRBV29-1

CDR3aa: CASGYGTENTEAFF
CDR3nt: TGTGCCAGCGGATACGGGACAGAGAACACTGAAGCTTTCTTT
d_gene: TRBD1
abundance: many
j_gene: TRBJ1-1
v_gene: TRBV27

CDR3aa: CASSPPNVGQGAYEQYF
CDR3nt: TGTGCCAGCAGCCCTCCTAACGTGGGACAGGGGGCCTACGAGCAGTACTTC
d_gene: TRBD1
abundance: few
j_gene: TRBJ2-7
v_gene: TRBV7-9

CDR3aa: CSTLDTGGYGYTF
CDR3nt: TGCAGCACCCTGGACACAGGGGGCTATGGCTACACCTTC
d_gene: TRBD1
abundance: many
j_gene: TRBJ1-2
v_gene: TRBV29-1

CDR3aa: CSELDSNYGYTF
CDR3nt: TGCAGTGAACTGGACAGTAACTATGGCTACACCTTC
d_gene: -
abundance: few
j_gene: TRBJ1-2
v_gene: TRBV20-1

CDR3aa: CASSQDRGAFYEQYF
CDR3nt: TGCGCCAGCAGCCAAGACCGGGGGGCCTTCTACGAGCAGTACTTC
d_gene: -
abundance: many
j_gene: TRBJ2-7
v_gene: TRBV4-1

CDR3aa: CASSATGGAYNSPLHF
CDR3nt: TGTGCCAGCAGCGCCACAGGGGGCGCGTATAATTCACCCCTCCACTTT
d_gene: TRBD1
abundance: -
j_gene: TRBJ1-6
v_gene: TRBV9

CDR3aa: CASPMGGKTQETQYF
CDR3nt: TGTGCCAGCCCTATGGGGGGCAAGACCCAAGAGACCCAGTACTTC
d_gene: -
abundance: many
j_gene: TRBJ2-5
v_gene: TRBV27

CDR3aa: CASSFDSRGETQYF
CDR3nt: TGTGCCAGCAGCTTTGACAGTAGGGGAGAGACCCAGTACTTC
d_gene: -
abundance: many
j_gene: TRBJ2-5
v_gene: TRBV11-2

CDR3aa: CASSLSPGGGSVGEKLFF
CDR3nt: TGCGCCAGCAGCTTAAGCCCAGGGGGCGGATCGGTTGGAGAAAAACTGTTTTTT
d_gene: TRBD1
abundance: few
j_gene: TRBJ1-4
v_gene: TRBV5-1

CDR3aa: CASSQDRVGNEQFF
CDR3nt: TGTGCCAGCAGCCAAGACAGGGTCGGGAATGAGCAGTTCTTC
d_gene: TRBD1
abundance: many
j_gene: TRBJ2-1
v_gene: TRBV16

CDR3aa: CASSQDRGKENTGELFF
CDR3nt: TGTGCCAGCAGCCAAGATAGGGGGAAAGAGAACACCGGGGAGCTGTTTTTT
d_gene: -
abundance: -
j_gene: TRBJ2-2
v_gene: TRBV3-1

CDR3aa: CASSPDRAGGNTIYF
CDR3nt: TGTGCCAGCTCACCAGACAGGGCGGGCGGAAACACCATATATTTT
d_gene: TRBD1
abundance: -
j_gene: TRBJ1-3
v_gene: TRBV18

CDR3aa: CASSLATGTKAFF
CDR3nt: TGTGCCAGCAGTTTAGCAACGGGGACGAAGGCTTTCTTT
d_gene: -
abundance: many
j_gene: TRBJ1-1
v_gene: TRBV12-3/TRBV12-4

CDR3aa: CASTPSGAGSNQPQHF
CDR3nt: TGTGCCAGCACCCCCTCAGGGGCGGGGAGCAATCAGCCCCAGCATTTT
d_gene: -
abundance: -
j_gene: TRBJ1-5
v_gene: TRBV4-2

CDR3aa: CSASLTSGAWNEQFF
CDR3nt: TGCAGTGCTAGCTTGACTAGCGGGGCTTGGAATGAGCAGTTCTTC
d_gene: TRBD2
abundance: many
j_gene: TRBJ2-1
v_gene: TRBV20-1

CDR3aa: CSATGQGYEQYF
CDR3nt: TGCAGTGCTACCGGACAGGGCTACGAGCAGTACTTC
d_gene: TRBD1
abundance: many
j_gene: TRBJ2-7
v_gene: TRBV20-1

CDR3aa: CATSRGRQGSFRQETQYF
CDR3nt: TGTGCCACCAGCAGAGGACGACAGGGGAGTTTTCGGCAAGAGACCCAGTACTTC
d_gene: TRBD1
abundance: -
j_gene: TRBJ2-5
v_gene: TRBV15

CDR3aa: CASSLFSGGWNEQFF
CDR3nt: TGTGCCAGCAGCTTATTTAGCGGGGGTTGGAATGAGCAGTTCTTC
d_gene: TRBD2
abundance: -
j_gene: TRBJ2-1
v_gene: TRBV7-9